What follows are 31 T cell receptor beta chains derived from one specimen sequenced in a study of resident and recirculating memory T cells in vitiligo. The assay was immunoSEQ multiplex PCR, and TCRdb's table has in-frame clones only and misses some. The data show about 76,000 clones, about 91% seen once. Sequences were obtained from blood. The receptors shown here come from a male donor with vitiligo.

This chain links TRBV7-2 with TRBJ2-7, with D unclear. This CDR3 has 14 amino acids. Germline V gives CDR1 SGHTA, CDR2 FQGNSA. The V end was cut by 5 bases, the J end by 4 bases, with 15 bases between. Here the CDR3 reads CASSPVIPGYEQYF. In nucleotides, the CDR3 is TGTGCCAGCAGCCCCGTCATTCCGGGTTACGAGCAGTACTTC.

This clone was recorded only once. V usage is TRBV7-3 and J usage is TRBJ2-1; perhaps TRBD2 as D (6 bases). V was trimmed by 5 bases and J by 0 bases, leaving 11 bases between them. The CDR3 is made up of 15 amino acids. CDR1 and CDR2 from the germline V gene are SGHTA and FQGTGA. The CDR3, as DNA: TGTGCCAGCAGCCCGGGACTGAGCTCCTACAATGAGCAGTTCTTC. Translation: CASSPGLSSYNEQFF. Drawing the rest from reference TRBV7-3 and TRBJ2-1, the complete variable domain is GAGVSQTPSNKVTEKGKYVELRCDPISGHTALYWYRQSLGQGPEFLIYFQGTGAADDSGLPNDRFFAVRPEGSVSTLKIQRTERGDSAVYLCASSPGLSSYNEQFFGPGTRLTVL.

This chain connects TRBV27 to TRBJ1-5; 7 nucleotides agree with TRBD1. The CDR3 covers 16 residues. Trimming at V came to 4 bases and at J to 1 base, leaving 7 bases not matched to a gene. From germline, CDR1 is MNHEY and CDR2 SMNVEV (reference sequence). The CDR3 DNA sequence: TGTGCCAGCAGTTCCCTGACGACAGGGAGCAATCAGCCCCAGCATTTT. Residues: CASSSLTTGSNQPQHF.

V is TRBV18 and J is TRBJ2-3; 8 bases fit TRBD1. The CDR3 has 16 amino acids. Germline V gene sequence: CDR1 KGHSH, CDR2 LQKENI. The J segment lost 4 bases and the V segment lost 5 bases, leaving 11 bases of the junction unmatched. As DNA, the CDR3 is TGTGCCAGCTCATCAACCCAGGGGGCTAGGGCAGATACGCAGTATTTT. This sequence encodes CASSSTQGARADTQYF.

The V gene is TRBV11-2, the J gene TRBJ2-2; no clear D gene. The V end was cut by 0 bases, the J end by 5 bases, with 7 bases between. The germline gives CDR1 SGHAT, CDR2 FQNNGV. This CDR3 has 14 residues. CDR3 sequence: CASSLDPLTGELFF. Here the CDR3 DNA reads TGTGCCAGCAGCTTAGACCCCCTTACCGGGGAGCTGTTTTTT.

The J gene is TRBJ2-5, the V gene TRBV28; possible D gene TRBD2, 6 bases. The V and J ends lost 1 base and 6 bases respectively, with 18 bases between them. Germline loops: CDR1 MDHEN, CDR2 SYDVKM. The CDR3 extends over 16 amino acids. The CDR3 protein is CASSLSYGGGRKTQYF. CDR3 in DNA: TGTGCCAGCAGTTTATCCTACGGGGGTGGGCGGAAGACCCAGTACTTC.

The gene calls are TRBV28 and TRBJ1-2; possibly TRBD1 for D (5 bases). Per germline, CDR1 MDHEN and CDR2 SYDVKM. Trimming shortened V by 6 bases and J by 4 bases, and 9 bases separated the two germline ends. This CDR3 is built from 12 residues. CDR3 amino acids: CASRGHIYGYTF. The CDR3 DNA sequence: TGTGCCAGCAGGGGGCACATCTATGGCTACACCTTC.

The CDR3 DNA is TGTGCCAGCAGGGGAACAGGGGTCGGAGAGGGCAAACTATATGGCTACACCTTC. Translated, it gives CASRGTGVGEGKLYGYTF. The chain uses TRBV28 and TRBJ1-2, with 7 bases aligning to TRBD1. The trim removed 6 bases at V and 5 bases at J, leaving 21 bases unmatched. CDR1 MDHEN and CDR2 SYDVKM come from the germline V gene. CDR3 length: 18 amino acids.

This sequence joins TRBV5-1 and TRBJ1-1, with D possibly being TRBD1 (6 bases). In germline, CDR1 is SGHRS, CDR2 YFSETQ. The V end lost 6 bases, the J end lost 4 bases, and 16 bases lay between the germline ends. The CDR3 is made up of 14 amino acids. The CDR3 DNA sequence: TGCGCCAGCACTCACAGGGTCCTCCGCACTGAAGCTTTCTTT. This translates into CASTHRVLRTEAFF.

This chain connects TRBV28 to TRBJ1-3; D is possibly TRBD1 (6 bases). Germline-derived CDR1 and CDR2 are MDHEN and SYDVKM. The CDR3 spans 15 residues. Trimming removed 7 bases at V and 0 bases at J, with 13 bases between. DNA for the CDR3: TGTGCCAGCACCCTGACAGGTTACTCTGGAAACACCATATATTTT. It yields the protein CASTLTGYSGNTIYF.

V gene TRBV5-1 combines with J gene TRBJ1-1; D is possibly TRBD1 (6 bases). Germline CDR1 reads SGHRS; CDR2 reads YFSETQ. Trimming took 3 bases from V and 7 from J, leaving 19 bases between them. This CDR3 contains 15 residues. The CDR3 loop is CASSSNRQETFEAFF. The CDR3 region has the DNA TGCGCCAGCAGCTCCAACAGACAGGAAACCTTTGAAGCTTTCTTT.

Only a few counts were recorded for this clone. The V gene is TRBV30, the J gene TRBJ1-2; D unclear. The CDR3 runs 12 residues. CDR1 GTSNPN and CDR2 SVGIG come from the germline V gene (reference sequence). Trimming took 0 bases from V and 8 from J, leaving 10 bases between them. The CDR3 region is CAWSVHREGYTF. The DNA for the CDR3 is TGTGCCTGGAGTGTCCACAGAGAAGGCTACACCTTC.

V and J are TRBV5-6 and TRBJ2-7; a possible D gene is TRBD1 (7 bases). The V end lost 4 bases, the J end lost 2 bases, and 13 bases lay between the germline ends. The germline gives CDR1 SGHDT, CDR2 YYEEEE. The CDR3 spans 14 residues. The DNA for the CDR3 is TGTGCCAGCAGCCGGGCGGGACAGACCTACGAGCAGTACTTC. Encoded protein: CASSRAGQTYEQYF. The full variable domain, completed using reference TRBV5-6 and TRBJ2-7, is DAGVTQSPTHLIKTRGQQVTLRCSPKSGHDTVSWYQQALGQGPQFIFQYYEEEERQRGNFPDRFSGHQFPNYSSELNVNALLLGDSALYLCASSRAGQTYEQYFGPGTRLTVT.

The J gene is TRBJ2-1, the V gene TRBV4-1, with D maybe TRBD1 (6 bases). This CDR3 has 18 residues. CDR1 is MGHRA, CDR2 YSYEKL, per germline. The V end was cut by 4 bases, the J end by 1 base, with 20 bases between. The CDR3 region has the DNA TGCGCCAGCAGCCCCTTTCTGGGGCCAGGGGCTTCCTACAATGAGCAGTTCTTC. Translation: CASSPFLGPGASYNEQFF.

The CDR3 DNA reads as TGTGCCAGCTCACCACCTAGCGGCCCGAGAGGCGCCTACGAGCAGTACTTC. Its protein is CASSPPSGPRGAYEQYF. This sequence joins TRBV18 and TRBJ2-7; TRBD2 is a possible D gene (6 bases). CDR1 and CDR2 from the germline V gene are KGHSH and LQKENI. V was pared by 0 bases and J by 2 bases, with 17 bases between. The CDR3 is 17 residues long.

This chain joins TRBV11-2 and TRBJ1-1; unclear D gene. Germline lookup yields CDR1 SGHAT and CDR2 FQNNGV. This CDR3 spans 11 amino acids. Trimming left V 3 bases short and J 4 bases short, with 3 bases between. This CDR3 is CASSFSTEAFF. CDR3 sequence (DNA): TGTGCCAGCAGCTTTAGCACTGAAGCTTTCTTT.

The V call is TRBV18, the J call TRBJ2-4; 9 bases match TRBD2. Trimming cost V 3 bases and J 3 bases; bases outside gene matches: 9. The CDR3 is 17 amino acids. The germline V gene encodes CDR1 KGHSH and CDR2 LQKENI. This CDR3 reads CASSPLAGAGSKNIQYF. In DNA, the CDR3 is TGTGCCAGCTCACCCTTAGCGGGAGCTGGGAGCAAAAACATTCAGTACTTC.

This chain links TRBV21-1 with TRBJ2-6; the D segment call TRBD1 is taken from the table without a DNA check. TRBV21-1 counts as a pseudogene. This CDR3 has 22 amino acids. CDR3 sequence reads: CASSKEGEGQGVLGLVANVLTF. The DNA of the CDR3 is TGTGCCAGCAGCAAAGAGGGAGAGGGACAGGGGGTGCTCGGATTAGTGGCCAACGTCCTGACTTTC.

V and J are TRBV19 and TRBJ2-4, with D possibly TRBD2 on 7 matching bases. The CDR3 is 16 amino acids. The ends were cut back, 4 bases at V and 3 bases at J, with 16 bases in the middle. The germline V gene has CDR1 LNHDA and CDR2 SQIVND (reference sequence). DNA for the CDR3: TGTGCCAGTAGTACAGAGGGGGGAGGGTTCAAAAACATTCAGTACTTC. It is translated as CASSTEGGGFKNIQYF.

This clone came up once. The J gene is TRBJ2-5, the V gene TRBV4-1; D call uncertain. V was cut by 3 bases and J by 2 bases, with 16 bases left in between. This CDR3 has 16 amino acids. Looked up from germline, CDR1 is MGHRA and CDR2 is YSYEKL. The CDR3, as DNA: TGCGCCAGCAGCCAGCCTCGACCTTTAGCTCAAGAGACCCAGTACTTC. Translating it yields CASSQPRPLAQETQYF.

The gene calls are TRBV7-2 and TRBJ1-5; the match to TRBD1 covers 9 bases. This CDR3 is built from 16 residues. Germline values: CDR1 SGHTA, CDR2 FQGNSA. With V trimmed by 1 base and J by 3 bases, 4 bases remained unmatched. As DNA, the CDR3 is TGTGCCAGCAGCTTAGTCACAGGGGGCACCAATCAGCCCCAGCATTTT. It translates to CASSLVTGGTNQPQHF. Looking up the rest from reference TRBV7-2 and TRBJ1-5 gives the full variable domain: GAGVSQSPSNKVTEKGKDVELRCDPISGHTALYWYRQSLGQGLEFLIYFQGNSAPDKSGLPSDRFSAERTGGSVSTLTIQRTQQEDSAVYLCASSLVTGGTNQPQHFGDGTRLSIL.

CDR3 amino acids: CASRWGAGGDTDTQYF. The CDR3 nucleotides read TGTGCCAGCAGGTGGGGAGCGGGAGGAGACACAGATACGCAGTATTTT. This chain uses TRBV2 with TRBJ2-3, with 9 bases fitting TRBD2. This CDR3 has 16 amino acids. Trimming took 6 bases from V and 2 from J; bases not matched to a gene: 9. Germline V CDR1 and CDR2: SNHLY, FYNNEI.

As DNA, the CDR3 is TGTGCCAGCAGCCGAACCGCGGGACAGTACTATGGCTACACCTTC. This encodes CASSRTAGQYYGYTF. The gene calls are TRBV11-2 and TRBJ1-2; 7 bases are a match to TRBD1. With 5 bases clipped from V and 3 bases from J, the junction kept 9 bases outside the gene matches. This CDR3 is 15 amino acids long. Germline CDR1 is SGHAT and CDR2 is FQNNGV.

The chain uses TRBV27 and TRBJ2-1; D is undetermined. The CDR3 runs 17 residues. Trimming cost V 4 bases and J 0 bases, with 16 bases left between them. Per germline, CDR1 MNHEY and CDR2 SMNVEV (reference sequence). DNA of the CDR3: TGTGCCAGCAGTTCCTGGGCTTCTGCCGGCTCCTACAATGAGCAGTTCTTC. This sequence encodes CASSSWASAGSYNEQFF.

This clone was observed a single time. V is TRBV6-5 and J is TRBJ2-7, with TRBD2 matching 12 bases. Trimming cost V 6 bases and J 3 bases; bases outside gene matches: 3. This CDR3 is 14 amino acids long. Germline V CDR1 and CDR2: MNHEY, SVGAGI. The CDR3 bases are TGTGCCAGCAGCTCGGGACTAGCGGGCTACGAGCAGTACTTC. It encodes CASSSGLAGYEQYF.

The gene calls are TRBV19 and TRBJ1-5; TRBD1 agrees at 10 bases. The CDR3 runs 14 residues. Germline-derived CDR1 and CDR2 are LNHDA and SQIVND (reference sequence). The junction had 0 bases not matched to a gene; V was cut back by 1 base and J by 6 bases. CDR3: CASSIGQGAQPQHF. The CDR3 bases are TGTGCCAGTAGTATAGGACAGGGGGCTCAGCCCCAGCATTTT. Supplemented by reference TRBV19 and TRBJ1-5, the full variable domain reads DGGITQSPKYLFRKEGQNVTLSCEQNLNHDAMYWYRQDPGQGLRLIYYSQIVNDFQKGDIAEGYSVSREKKESFPLTVTSAQKNPTAFYLCASSIGQGAQPQHFGDGTRLSIL.

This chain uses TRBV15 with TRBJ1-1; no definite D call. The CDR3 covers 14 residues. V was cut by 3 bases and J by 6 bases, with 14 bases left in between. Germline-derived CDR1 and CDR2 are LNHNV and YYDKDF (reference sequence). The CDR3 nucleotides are TGTGCCACCAGCAGCCGAGAGCGCGGCCCTGAAGCTTTCTTT. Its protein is CATSSRERGPEAFF. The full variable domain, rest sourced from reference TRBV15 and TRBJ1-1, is DAMVIQNPRYQVTQFGKPVTLSCSQTLNHNVMYWYQQKSSQAPKLLFHYYDKDFNNEADTPDNFQSRRPNTSFCFLDIRSPGLGDTAMYLCATSSRERGPEAFFGQGTRLTVV.

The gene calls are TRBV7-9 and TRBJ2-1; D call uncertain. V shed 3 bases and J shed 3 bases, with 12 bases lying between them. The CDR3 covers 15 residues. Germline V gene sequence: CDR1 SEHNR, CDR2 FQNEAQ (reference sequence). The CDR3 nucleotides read TGTGCCAGCAGCTTTCCGGGTCTCCTCTACAATGAGCAGTTCTTC. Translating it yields CASSFPGLLYNEQFF.

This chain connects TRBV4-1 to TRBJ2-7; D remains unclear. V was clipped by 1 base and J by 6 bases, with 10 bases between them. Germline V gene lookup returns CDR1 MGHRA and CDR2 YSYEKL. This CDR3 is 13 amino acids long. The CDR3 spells CASSQVSAPEQYF. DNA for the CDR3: TGCGCCAGCAGCCAAGTGAGCGCGCCCGAGCAGTACTTC.

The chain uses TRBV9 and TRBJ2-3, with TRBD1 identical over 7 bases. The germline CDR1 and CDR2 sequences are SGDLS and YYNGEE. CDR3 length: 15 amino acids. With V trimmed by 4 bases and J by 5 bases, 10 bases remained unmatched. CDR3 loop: CASSLTWTGQDTQYF. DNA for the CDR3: TGTGCCAGCAGCCTCACTTGGACAGGCCAAGATACGCAGTATTTT.

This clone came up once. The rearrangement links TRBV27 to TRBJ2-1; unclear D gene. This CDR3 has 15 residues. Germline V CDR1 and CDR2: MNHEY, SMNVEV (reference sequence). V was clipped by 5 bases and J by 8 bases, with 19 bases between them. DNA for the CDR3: TGTGCCAGCAGTCCCTCCCCGAGACTCCTAGATGAGCAGTTCTTC. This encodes CASSPSPRLLDEQFF.